This TCR beta chain came from a study of human T cells and chemical hapten exposure. Points from the study as a whole: Following DPC sensitization, TCRs present above 1 in 1000 frequency showed no change. Large CDR3 similarity clusters arose significantly more often from expanded TCRs than from controls.

TCRdb re-derived calls from the RACE reads in MiXCR, one entry per CDR3 protein. The sample shows tens of thousands of distinct CDR3 sequences, about 10% of them seen only once. Time point indicated: patch test 1, 2 weeks after DPC sensitization. Treatment noted: therapeutic diphenylcyclopropenone sensitization with weekly scalp DPC. Alopecia patients, 18 to 70 years old and DPC-suitable, served as donors. The V gene lost 7 bases and the J gene lost 3 bases, with 22 bases spanning the gap. This CDR3 spans 16 amino acids. Germline-derived CDR1 and CDR2 are MNHEY and SVGEGT. This clonotype was observed a handful of times. Its target is unknown.

The chain uses TRBV6-2 or TRBV6-3 and TRBJ2-7; weak D call: TRBD1 (7 bases). The receptor was isolated from a woman in her sixties or seventies with alopecia areata. Some clones in this sample may be carry-over from other donors' samples. The sequencing here drew on whole blood, taken in connection with sensitization to the hapten diphenylcyclopropenone (DPC). The CDR3 DNA is TGTGCCAGCACCAAAGGGGGGACAGCTCCAATCTACGAGCAGTACTTC. It specifies CASTKGGTAPIYEQYF.